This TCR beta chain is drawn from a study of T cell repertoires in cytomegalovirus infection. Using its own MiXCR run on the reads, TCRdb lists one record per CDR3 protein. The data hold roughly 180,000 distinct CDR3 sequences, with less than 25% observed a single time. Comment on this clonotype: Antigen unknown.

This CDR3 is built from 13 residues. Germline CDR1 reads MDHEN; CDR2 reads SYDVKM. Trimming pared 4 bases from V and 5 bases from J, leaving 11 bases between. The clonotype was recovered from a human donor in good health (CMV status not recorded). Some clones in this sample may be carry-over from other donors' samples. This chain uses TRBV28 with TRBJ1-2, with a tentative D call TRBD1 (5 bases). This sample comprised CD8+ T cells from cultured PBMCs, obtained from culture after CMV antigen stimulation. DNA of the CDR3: TGTGCCAGCAGTTCCCAGGGACTTTATGGCTACACCTTC. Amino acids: CASSSQGLYGYTF.